The clone carrying this T cell receptor beta chain was picked up a small number of times. Its antigen is still unknown. This record comes from a study of beta chain features in type 1 diabetes. Findings and limits, study-wide: Type 1 diabetes patients had moderately but significantly shorter TCRB CDR3s in all four CD4+ subsets.

The germline V gene has CDR1 LNHDA and CDR2 SQIVND (reference sequence). The germline V and J ends were trimmed by 4 bases and 8 bases, with 12 bases remaining between them. The CDR3 loop spans 13 amino acids. The whole isolated RNA underwent reverse transcription, so sequencing captured expressed TCRB transcripts. Libraries were prepared by immunoSEQ multiplex PCR; TCRdb keeps only in-frame clonotypes and omits some of them. The sample consists of about 700,000 clones, under 15% of them appearing once. The material sequenced was naive CD4+ T cells from blood. The rearrangement joins TRBV19 to TRBJ2-1; D is undetermined. This TCR was sampled from a man between 18 and 29 years old with type 1 diabetes. Here the CDR3 reads CASSRTAWDEQFF. The CDR3 nucleotides read TGTGCCAGTAGTAGAACAGCCTGGGATGAGCAGTTCTTC.